The 13 T cell receptor beta chains listed next were all sequenced from one sample in a study of cytomegalovirus exposure and HLA in healthy donors listed by TCRdb under 2017. The method behind the library was the immunoSEQ multiplex PCR assay. For the multiplex PCR, a mixture combining 60 forward primers for TCR Vbeta segments and 13 reverse primers for TCR Jbeta segments was used. In TCRdb, the immuneACCESS table is reduced to in-frame sequences with V and J assigned. These tables do not hold every clone; where another copy was compared, an unresolved V gene accounts for under half, and the others remain unexplained. Here the sample has fewer than 200,000 clones; roughly 80% occur a single time. 3.7% of the sample is held by the ten biggest clonotypes. Sequences were obtained from PBMCs. These receptors were collected from a man between 25 and 39 years old in good health and CMV-seropositive.

The rearrangement links TRBV28 to TRBJ2-5; the D is unclear. This CDR3 has 13 residues. The germline gives CDR1 MDHEN, CDR2 SYDVKM. V was trimmed by 2 bases and J by 6 bases, leaving 10 bases between them. The CDR3 is CASSLPQIQTQYF. CDR3 DNA: TGTGCCAGCAGTTTACCACAGATCCAGACCCAGTACTTC.

The V and J genes are TRBV13 and TRBJ2-3; a possible D gene is TRBD2 (6 bases). Trimming cost V 5 bases and J 5 bases, with 17 bases left between them. Germline CDR1 is PRHDT and CDR2 is FYEKMQ (reference sequence). This CDR3 comprises 15 residues. The CDR3 is CASSPRLAQVDTQYF. CDR3 bases: TGTGCCAGCAGCCCCCGTCTAGCGCAGGTAGATACGCAGTATTTT.

The chain uses TRBV27 and TRBJ2-5, with 7 bases aligning to TRBD1. V lost 6 bases and J lost 5; bases outside the gene matches: 6. This CDR3 has 13 amino acids. CDR1 and CDR2 (germline): MNHEY, SMNVEV (reference sequence). In DNA, the CDR3 is TGTGCCAGCAGGATCACAGGGGCCGAGACCCAGTACTTC. Encoded protein: CASRITGAETQYF.

This clone was counted a few times. The CDR3 loop is CSVRREGGYEQYF. CDR3 sequence (DNA): TGCAGCGTTCGCAGGGAGGGCGGCTACGAGCAGTACTTC. This chain links TRBV29-1 with TRBJ2-7; 7 bases line up with TRBD2. Germline V gives CDR1 SQVTM, CDR2 ANQGSEA. V was pared by 5 bases and J by 3 bases, with 7 bases of the junction left unmatched. This CDR3 region has 13 residues.

V is TRBV4-2 and J is TRBJ1-1; tentative D call: TRBD1 (6 bases). The CDR3 loop spans 15 amino acids. Trimming pared 1 base from V and 2 bases from J, leaving 11 bases between. Germline lookup yields CDR1 LGHNA and CDR2 YNFKEQ. CDR3 in DNA: TGTGCCAGCAGCCAAGGGGCAGGGGTAAACACTGAAGCTTTCTTT. Protein product: CASSQGAGVNTEAFF.

In this sample, this clone turned up once. This chain connects TRBV7-9 to TRBJ1-5; TRBD1 might be the D (5 bases). This CDR3 contains 13 residues. With 2 bases removed from V and 7 bases from J, the gap between germline ends came to 9 bases. From germline, CDR1 is SEHNR and CDR2 FQNEAQ (reference sequence). In nucleotides, the CDR3 is TGTGCCAGCAGCTTACAGGGAGGCCAGCCCCAGCATTTT. Translated: CASSLQGGQPQHF.

This clone appeared a single time. V gene TRBV10-2 combines with J gene TRBJ2-3; 8 nucleotides match TRBD2. The CDR3 has 16 amino acids. Germline V lookup: CDR1 WSHSY, CDR2 SAAADI. With V trimmed by 8 bases and J by 5 bases, 15 bases remained unmatched. CDR3 in amino acids: CASGLGSGGGLDTQYF. CDR3 nucleotide sequence: TGCGCCAGCGGCCTCGGGAGCGGGGGAGGTTTAGATACGCAGTATTTT.

The gene calls are TRBV7-3 and TRBJ2-5; no definite D call. Germline CDR1 is SGHTA and CDR2 is FQGTGA. Trimming removed 1 base from V and 0 bases from J, with 6 bases in between. This CDR3 is 14 amino acids long. The CDR3 DNA is TGTGCCAGCAGCTTAAATCCCAACCAAGAGACCCAGTACTTC. Translating gives CASSLNPNQETQYF.

This clone was seen more than once but under ten times. The chain combines TRBV27 with TRBJ1-1; tentatively, D is TRBD1 (6 bases). The V end was cut by 1 base, the J end by 1 base, with 10 bases between. The CDR3 sequence is 15 residues long. Germline V CDR1 and CDR2: MNHEY, SMNVEV (reference sequence). The CDR3 DNA is TGTGCCAGCAGTTTATTGTGGACAGAGAACACTGAAGCTTTCTTT. Its protein product is CASSLLWTENTEAFF.

As for this clone: The sample has other DNA sequences that encode this CDR3 too. The chain uses TRBV6-4 and TRBJ2-3, with 7 bases fitting TRBD2. Germline V gene lookup returns CDR1 MRHNA and CDR2 SNTAGT. The length of the CDR3 is 14 residues. Trimming took 4 bases from V and 1 from J; bases not matched to a gene: 2. The CDR3 sequence is CASSASGGTDTQYF. The DNA for the CDR3 is TGTGCCAGCAGTGCCAGCGGGGGCACAGATACGCAGTATTTT.

The chain is built from TRBV5-1 and TRBJ1-4; 7 bases are shared with TRBD1. CDR1 SGHRS and CDR2 YFSETQ come from the germline V gene. This CDR3 has 14 residues. With 6 bases clipped from V and 3 bases from J, the junction kept 5 bases outside the gene matches. This CDR3 is CASTTGAANEKLFF. The CDR3 DNA is TGCGCCAGCACCACAGGGGCGGCTAATGAAAAACTGTTTTTT.

About this clone itself: Distinct nucleotide sequences in the sample also encode this CDR3. The chain has TRBV5-6 and TRBJ2-3, with 8 bases that match TRBD2. The CDR3 consists of 14 residues. The V segment lost 2 bases and the J segment 3 bases; nucleotides outside the gene matches: 2. Germline values: CDR1 SGHDT, CDR2 YYEEEE. The CDR3: CASSFPGGTDTQYF. The CDR3 nucleotides read TGTGCCAGCAGCTTTCCGGGGGGGACAGATACGCAGTATTTT.

The V gene is TRBV27, the J gene TRBJ2-1, with D unclear. The CDR3 loop spans 14 amino acids. V was trimmed by 2 bases and J by 5 bases, leaving 10 bases between them. Germline V CDR1 and CDR2: MNHEY, SMNVEV (reference sequence). CDR3 sequence reads: CASSLGLHHNEQFF. The DNA for the CDR3 is TGTGCCAGCAGTTTAGGCCTTCACCACAATGAGCAGTTCTTC.